This record covers a single TCR beta chain. These data come from a study of T cell changes during pregnancy in multiple sclerosis. The CDR3 is 13 amino acids. Trimming cost V 4 bases and J 0 bases, with 7 bases left between them. Germline CDR1 and CDR2: SEHNR and FQNEAQ (reference sequence). Clones were read by immunoSEQ multiplex PCR, and TCRdb kept only the in-frame ones, dropping some. The sample lists under 25,000 clones, more than 75% seen once, with 6.5% to 8% in the top ten. The sequenced sample was CD8+ T cells from peripheral blood mononuclear cells, obtained before pregnancy. The TCR comes from a female donor with multiple sclerosis, enrolled in a pregnancy study. J is TRBJ2-7 and V is TRBV7-9; D is unclear. The CDR3 DNA reads TGTGCCAGCAGCTCCAAGAGCTCCTACGAGCAGTACTTC. Amino acid sequence: CASSSKSSYEQYF. The complete variable domain, with remaining parts taken from reference TRBV7-9 and TRBJ2-7, reads DTGVSQNPRHKITKRGQNVTFRCDPISEHNRLYWYRQTLGQGPEFLTYFQNEAQLEKSRLLSDRFSAERPKGSFSTLEIQRTEQGDSAMYLCASSSKSSYEQYFGPGTRLTVT.